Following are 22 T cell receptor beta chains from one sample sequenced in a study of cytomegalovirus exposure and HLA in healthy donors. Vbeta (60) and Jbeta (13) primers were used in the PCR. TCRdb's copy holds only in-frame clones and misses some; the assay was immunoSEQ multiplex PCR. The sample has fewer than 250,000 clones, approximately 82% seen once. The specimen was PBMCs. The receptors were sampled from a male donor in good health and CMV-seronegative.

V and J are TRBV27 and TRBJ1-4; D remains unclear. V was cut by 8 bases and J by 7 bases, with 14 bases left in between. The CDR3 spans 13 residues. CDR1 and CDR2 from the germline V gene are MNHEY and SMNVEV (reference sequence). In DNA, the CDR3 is TGTGCCAGCCGATCGAGGCAAGGTGAAAAACTGTTTTTT. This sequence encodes CASRSRQGEKLFF.

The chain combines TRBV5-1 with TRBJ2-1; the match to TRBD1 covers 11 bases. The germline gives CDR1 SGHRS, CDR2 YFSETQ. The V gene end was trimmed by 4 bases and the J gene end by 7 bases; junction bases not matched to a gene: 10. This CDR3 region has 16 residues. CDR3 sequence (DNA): TGCGCCAGCAGCCTGGGGACAGGGGGGAGGTATAATGAGCAGTTCTTC. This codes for CASSLGTGGRYNEQFF.

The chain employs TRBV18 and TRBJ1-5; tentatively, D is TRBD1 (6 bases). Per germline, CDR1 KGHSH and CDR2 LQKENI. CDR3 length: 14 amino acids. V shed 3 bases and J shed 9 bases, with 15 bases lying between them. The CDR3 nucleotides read TGTGCCAGCTCACCCGGGGCAGGGGAATTGCCCCAGCATTTT. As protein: CASSPGAGELPQHF.

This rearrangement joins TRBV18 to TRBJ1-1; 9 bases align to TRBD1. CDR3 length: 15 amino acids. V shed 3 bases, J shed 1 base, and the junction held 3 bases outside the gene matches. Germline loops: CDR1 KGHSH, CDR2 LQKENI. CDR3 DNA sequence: TGTGCCAGCTCACCCCCGGACAGGGGGAACACTGAAGCTTTCTTT. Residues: CASSPPDRGNTEAFF.

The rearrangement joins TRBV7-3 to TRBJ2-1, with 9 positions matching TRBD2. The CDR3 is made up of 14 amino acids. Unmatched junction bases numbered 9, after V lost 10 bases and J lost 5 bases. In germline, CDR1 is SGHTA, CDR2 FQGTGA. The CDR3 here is CATQLTSGNNEQFF. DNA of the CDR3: TGTGCCACCCAGCTGACTAGCGGTAACAATGAGCAGTTCTTC.

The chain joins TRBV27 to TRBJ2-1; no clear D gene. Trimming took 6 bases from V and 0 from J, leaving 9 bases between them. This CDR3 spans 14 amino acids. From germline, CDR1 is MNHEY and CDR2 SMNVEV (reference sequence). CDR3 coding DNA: TGTGCCAGCAGCACTCCGAGCTCCTACAATGAGCAGTTCTTC. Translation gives CASSTPSSYNEQFF.

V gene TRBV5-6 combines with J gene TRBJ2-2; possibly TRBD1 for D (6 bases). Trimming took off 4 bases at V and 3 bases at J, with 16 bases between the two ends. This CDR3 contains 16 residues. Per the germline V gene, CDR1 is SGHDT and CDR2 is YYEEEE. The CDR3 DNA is TGTGCCAGCAGCGCCACGGATGAGGGGGACACCGGGGAGCTGTTTTTT. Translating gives CASSATDEGDTGELFF. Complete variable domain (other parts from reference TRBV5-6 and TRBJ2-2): DAGVTQSPTHLIKTRGQQVTLRCSPKSGHDTVSWYQQALGQGPQFIFQYYEEEERQRGNFPDRFSGHQFPNYSSELNVNALLLGDSALYLCASSATDEGDTGELFFGEGSRLTVL.

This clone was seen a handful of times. Here the CDR3 DNA reads TGTGCCAGCAGCTTAGCATCGGGTGAACAGTTCTTC. Translated, it gives CASSLASGEQFF. V and J are TRBV7-7 and TRBJ2-1; D is undetermined. V was clipped by 0 bases and J by 13 bases, with 10 bases between them. CDR3 length equals 12 residues. Per germline, CDR1 SSHAT and CDR2 FNYEAQ (reference sequence). The variable domain in full, completed from reference TRBV7-7 and TRBJ2-1, reads GAGVSQSPRYKVTKRGQDVTLRCDPISSHATLYWYQQALGQGPEFLTYFNYEAQPDKSGLPSDRFSAERPEGSISTLTIQRTEQRDSAMYRCASSLASGEQFFGPGTRLTVL.

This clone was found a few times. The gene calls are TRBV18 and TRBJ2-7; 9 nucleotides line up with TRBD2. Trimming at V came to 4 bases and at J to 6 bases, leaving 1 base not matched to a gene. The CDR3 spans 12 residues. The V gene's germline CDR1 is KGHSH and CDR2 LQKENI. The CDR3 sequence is CASSLSGSEQYF. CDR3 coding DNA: TGTGCCAGCTCACTTAGCGGGAGCGAGCAGTACTTC.

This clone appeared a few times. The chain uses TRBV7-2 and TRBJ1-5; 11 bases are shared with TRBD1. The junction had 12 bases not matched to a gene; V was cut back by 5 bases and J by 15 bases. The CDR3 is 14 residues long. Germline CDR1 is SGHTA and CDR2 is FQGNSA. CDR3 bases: TGTGCCAGCAGCCCCGGGACAGGGGGAGCCGTGATGCATTTT. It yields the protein CASSPGTGGAVMHF.

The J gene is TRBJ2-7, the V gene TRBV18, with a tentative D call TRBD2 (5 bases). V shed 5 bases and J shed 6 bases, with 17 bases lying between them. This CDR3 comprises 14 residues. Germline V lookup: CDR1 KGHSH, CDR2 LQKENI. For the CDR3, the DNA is TGTGCCAGCTCAATTAGGAGCGGTCAATCCGAGCAGTACTTC. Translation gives CASSIRSGQSEQYF.

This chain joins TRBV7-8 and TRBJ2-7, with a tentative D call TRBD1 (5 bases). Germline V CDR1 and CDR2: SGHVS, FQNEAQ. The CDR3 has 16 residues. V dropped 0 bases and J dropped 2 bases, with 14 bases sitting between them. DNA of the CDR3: TGTGCCAGCAGCTTAGCGCTGGCAGGGTCGGCCTACGAGCAGTACTTC. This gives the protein CASSLALAGSAYEQYF.

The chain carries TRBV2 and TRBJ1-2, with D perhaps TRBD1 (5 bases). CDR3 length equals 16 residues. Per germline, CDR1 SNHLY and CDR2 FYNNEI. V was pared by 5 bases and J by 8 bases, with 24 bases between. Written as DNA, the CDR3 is TGTGCCAGCAGTCTACGACAGTCTCAGGGTGCGTCGGGCTACACCTTC. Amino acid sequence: CASSLRQSQGASGYTF.

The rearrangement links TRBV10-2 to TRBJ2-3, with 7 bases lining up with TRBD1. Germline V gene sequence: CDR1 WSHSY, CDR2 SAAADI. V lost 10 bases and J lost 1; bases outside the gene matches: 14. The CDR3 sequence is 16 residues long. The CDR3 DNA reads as TGCGCCACCGGGACAGATTCACCTTGGGGCACAGATACGCAGTATTTT. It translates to CATGTDSPWGTDTQYF.

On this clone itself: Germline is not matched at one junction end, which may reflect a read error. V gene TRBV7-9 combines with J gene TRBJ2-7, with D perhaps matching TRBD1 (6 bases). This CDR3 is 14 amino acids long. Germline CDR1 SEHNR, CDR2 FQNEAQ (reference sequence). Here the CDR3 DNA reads TGTTCCAGCAGCCCATACAGGGAGTCGGGGGAGCAGTACTTC. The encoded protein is CSSSPYRESGEQYF.

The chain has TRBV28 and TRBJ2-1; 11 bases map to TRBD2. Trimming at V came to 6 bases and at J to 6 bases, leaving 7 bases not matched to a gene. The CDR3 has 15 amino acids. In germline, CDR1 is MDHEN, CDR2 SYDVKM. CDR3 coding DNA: TGTGCCAGCAGGAGCCTAGCGGGAGGAAGCAATGAGCAGTTCTTC. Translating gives CASRSLAGGSNEQFF. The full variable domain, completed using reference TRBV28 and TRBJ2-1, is DVKVTQSSRYLVKRTGEKVFLECVQDMDHENMFWYRQDPGLGLRLIYFSYDVKMKEKGDIPEGYSVSREKKERFSLILESASTNQTSMYLCASRSLAGGSNEQFFGPGTRLTVL.

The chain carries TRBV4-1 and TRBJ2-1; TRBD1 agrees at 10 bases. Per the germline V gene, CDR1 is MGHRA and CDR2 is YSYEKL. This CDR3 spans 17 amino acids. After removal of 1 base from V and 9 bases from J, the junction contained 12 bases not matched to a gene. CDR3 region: CASSQVRSGTGVTEQFF. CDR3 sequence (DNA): TGCGCCAGCAGCCAAGTAAGATCAGGGACAGGGGTTACTGAGCAGTTCTTC.

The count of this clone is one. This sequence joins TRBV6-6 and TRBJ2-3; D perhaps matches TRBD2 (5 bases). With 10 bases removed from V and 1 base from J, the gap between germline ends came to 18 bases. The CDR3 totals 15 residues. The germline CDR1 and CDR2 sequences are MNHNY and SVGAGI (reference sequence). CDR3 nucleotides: TGTGCCACTCGCCGCCGGGGAGCTGGCACAGATACGCAGTATTTT. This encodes CATRRRGAGTDTQYF.

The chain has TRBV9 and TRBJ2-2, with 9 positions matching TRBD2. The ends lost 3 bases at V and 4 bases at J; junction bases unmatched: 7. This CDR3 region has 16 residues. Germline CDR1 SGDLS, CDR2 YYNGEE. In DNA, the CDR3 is TGTGCCAGCAGCGGATTAGCGGGAGAAATCACCGGGGAGCTGTTTTTT. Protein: CASSGLAGEITGELFF.

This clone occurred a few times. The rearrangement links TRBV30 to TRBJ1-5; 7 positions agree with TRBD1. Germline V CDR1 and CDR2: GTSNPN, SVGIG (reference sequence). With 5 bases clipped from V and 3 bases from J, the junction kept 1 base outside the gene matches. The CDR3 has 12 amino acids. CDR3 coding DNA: TGTGCCTGGGGACAGGCCAATCAGCCCCAGCATTTT. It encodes CAWGQANQPQHF.

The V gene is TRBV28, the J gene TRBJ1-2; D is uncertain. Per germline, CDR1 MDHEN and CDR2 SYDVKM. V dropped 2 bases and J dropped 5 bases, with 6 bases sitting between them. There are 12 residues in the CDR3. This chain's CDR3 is CASSLETYGYTF. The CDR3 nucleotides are TGTGCCAGCAGTTTAGAAACTTATGGCTACACCTTC.

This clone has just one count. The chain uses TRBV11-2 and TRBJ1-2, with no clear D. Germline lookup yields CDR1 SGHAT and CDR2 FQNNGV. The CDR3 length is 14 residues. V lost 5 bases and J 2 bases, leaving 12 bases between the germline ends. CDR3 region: CASSPRGGNYGYTF. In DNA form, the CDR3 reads TGTGCCAGCAGCCCTCGTGGCGGAAACTATGGCTACACCTTC.